This T cell receptor beta chain was captured in a study of OX40 agonist ivuxolimab in advanced cancers. The germline V gene has CDR1 MNHNS and CDR2 SASEGT. Trimming cost V 7 bases and J 3 bases; bases outside gene matches: 9. There are 15 residues in the CDR3. The method was immunoSEQ multiplex PCR; TCRdb's version includes in-frame clones alone and lacks a portion of them. The data contain 40,000 to 45,000 clones, around 80% of them singletons. The sample in question was CD4+ or CD8+ T cells sorted from blood, obtained in a trial of the OX40 agonist ivuxolimab. The source of this sequence is an adult with an advanced solid tumor such as melanoma, head and neck, liver or kidney cancer. The V gene is TRBV6-1, the J gene TRBJ2-7, with 10 bases identical to TRBD2. The DNA of the CDR3 is TGTGCCAGCACTCCAGGACTAGCGGATCTCTACGAGCAGTACTTC. It translates to CASTPGLADLYEQYF.